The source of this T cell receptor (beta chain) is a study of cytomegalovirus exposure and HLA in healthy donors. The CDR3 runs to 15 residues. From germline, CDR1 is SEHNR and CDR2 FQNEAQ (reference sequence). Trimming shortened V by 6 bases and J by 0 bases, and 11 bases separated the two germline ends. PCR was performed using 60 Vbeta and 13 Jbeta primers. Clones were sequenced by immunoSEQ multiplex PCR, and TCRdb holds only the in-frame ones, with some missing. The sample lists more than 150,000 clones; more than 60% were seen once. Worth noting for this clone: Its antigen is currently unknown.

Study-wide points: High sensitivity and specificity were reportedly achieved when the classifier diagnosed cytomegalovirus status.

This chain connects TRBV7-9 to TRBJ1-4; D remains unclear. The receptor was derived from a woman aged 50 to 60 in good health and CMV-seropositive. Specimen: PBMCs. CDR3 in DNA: TGTGCCAGCAGGGTGACATCTGCAACTAATGAAAAACTGTTTTTT. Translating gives CASRVTSATNEKLFF.